This is a list of T cell receptor beta chains from one sample in a study of cytomegalovirus exposure and HLA in healthy donors. TCRdb's copy holds only in-frame clones and misses some; the assay was immunoSEQ multiplex PCR. The table lists roughly 120,000 clones, 9% to 10% of them singletons, with 3% in the top ten. Input material: PBMCs. These receptors all come from a man aged 25 to 45 in good health and CMV-seronegative. Each CDR3 is given with its conserved first and last residue. A D gene is named only where the DNA matches it firmly. The size entry is marked missing in some rows and otherwise reads once, few, many or a size class.

D gene	J gene	V gene	clone size	CDR3 DNA	CDR3 protein
TRBD1	TRBJ2-7	TRBV19	few	TGTGCCAGTAGTGGTGACAGGGTGTACGAGCAGTACTTC	CASSGDRVYEQYF
-	TRBJ2-7	TRBV6-5	few	TGTGCCAGCAGTTTAGATCTATCGGCCTACGAGCAGTACTTC	CASSLDLSAYEQYF
-	TRBJ2-1	TRBV7-3	-	TGTGCCAGCAGCCCCGCCCCCTGGCGGGAAACCTACAATGAGCAGTTCTTC	CASSPAPWRETYNEQFF
TRBD2	TRBJ2-3	TRBV5-6	-	TGTGCCAGCAGCTTGGAGGGAGGGTTCACAGATACGCAGTATTTT	CASSLEGGFTDTQYF
TRBD1	TRBJ2-7	TRBV30	-	TGTGCCTGGAGTACAGGGGGCCCCGCCTACGAGCAGTACTTC	CAWSTGGPAYEQYF
-	TRBJ1-6	TRBV4-3	few	TGCGCCAGCAGCCAAGATATACCGGTGAATTCACCCCTCCACTTT	CASSQDIPVNSPLHF
TRBD1	TRBJ1-5	TRBV27	few	TGTGCCAGCAGTTTAAGGACAGGGGGTCAGCCCCAGCATTTT	CASSLRTGGQPQHF
TRBD1	TRBJ1-4	TRBV18	-	TGTGCCAGCTCACCTGACAGGGCTCCTAATGAAAAACTGTTTTTT	CASSPDRAPNEKLFF
TRBD1	TRBJ2-1	TRBV6-5	-	TGTGCCAGCAGTTATACCGGGACAGGGGCCGGTGAGCAGTTCTTC	CASSYTGTGAGEQFF
-	TRBJ2-1	TRBV25-1	few	TGTGCCAGCAGTGAAACGGGTTCCTACAATGAGCAGTTCTTC	CASSETGSYNEQFF
TRBD2	TRBJ2-2	TRBV7-9	-	TGTGCCAGCAGCTCGACTAGCGGGAAGGCCGGGGAGCTGTTTTTT	CASSSTSGKAGELFF
-	TRBJ2-7	TRBV28	-	TGTGCCAGCAGTTTAGAGGAGGGGAGCTCCTACGAGCAGTACTTC	CASSLEEGSSYEQYF
-	TRBJ1-4	TRBV19	-	TGTGCCAGTAGTATAGAAAACACAGGTAGAGATCTGTTTTTT	CASSIENTGRDLFF
TRBD1	TRBJ1-5	TRBV12-5	few	TGTGCTAGTGGTAACGGACAGGGTCAGCCCCAGCATTTT	CASGNGQGQPQHF
-	TRBJ1-1	TRBV27	few	TGTGCCAGCAGTTTCTCAGGGGCTAGGACTGAAGCTTTCTTT	CASSFSGARTEAFF
TRBD1	TRBJ2-5	TRBV7-9	few	TGTGCCAGCAGCCAGCGACAGGGGACCCAAGAGACCCAGTACTTC	CASSQRQGTQETQYF
-	TRBJ1-1	TRBV25-1	few	TGTGCCAGCAGTGAAGGGGGCAGGTACACTGAAGCTTTCTTT	CASSEGGRYTEAFF
-	TRBJ1-2	TRBV27	few	TGTGCCAGCAGTTTACGAAAGGGGGATGGCTACACCTTC	CASSLRKGDGYTF
TRBD1	TRBJ2-1	TRBV14	-	TGTGCCAGCAGGGGACAGGGGTACAATGAGCAGTTCTTC	CASRGQGYNEQFF
TRBD1	TRBJ2-1	TRBV19	few	TGTGCCAGTAGTTTCGACAGGGGGAACAATGAGCAGTTCTTC	CASSFDRGNNEQFF
TRBD1	TRBJ1-2	TRBV18	-	TGTGCCAGCTCACCAGGGACAGGGGACTATGGCTACACCTTC	CASSPGTGDYGYTF
TRBD1	TRBJ1-1	TRBV6-6	-	TGTGCCAGCAAGACCACAGGGGGGACTGAAGCTTTCTTT	CASKTTGGTEAFF
-	TRBJ2-1	TRBV6-1	few	TGTGCCAGCAGTGAAGTTCGCGAGGGCTACAATGAGCAGTTCTTC	CASSEVREGYNEQFF
-	TRBJ1-1	TRBV7-9	-	TGTGCCAGCAGCCGACATTCGGACATGAACACTGAAGCTTTCTTT	CASSRHSDMNTEAFF